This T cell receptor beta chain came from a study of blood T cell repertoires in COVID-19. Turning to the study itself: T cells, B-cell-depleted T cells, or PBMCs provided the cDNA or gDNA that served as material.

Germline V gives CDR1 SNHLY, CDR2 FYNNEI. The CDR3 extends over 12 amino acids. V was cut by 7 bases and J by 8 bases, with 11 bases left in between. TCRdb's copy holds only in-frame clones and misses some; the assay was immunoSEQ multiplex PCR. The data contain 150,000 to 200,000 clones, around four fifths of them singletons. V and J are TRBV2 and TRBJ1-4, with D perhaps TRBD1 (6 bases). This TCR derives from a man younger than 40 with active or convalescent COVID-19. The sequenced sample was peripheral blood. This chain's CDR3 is CASTTGPEKLFF. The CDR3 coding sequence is TGTGCCAGCACAACAGGGCCCGAAAAACTGTTTTTT.